A single sample gave rise to the 3 T cell receptor beta chains below, sequenced in a study of regulatory T cells in long-lasting Graves disease. The authors built TCR beta libraries using iRepertoire HTBI primers and Arm-PCR of CDR3 regions. A single record per CDR3 protein comes from TCRdb applying MiXCR to the multiplex PCR reads. The table records around 420,000 distinct CDR3 sequences, around 15% of them present only once. The time point: newly diagnosed GD, antithyroid drugs for less than 3 months. The TCR library was made from RNA extracted from PBMCs. This specimen was peripheral blood mononuclear cells (PBMCs), taken at new diagnosis, from a patient treated with antithyroid drugs. These receptors originate from a female donor with Graves disease.

The chain couples TRBV18 to TRBJ1-5; D remains ambiguous. The CDR3 is made up of 16 amino acids. The V end was cut by 0 bases, the J end by 5 bases, with 14 bases between. CDR1 is KGHSH, CDR2 LQKENI, per germline. This CDR3 is CASSPPPGSLYQPQHF. Here the CDR3 DNA reads TGTGCCAGCTCACCACCTCCGGGGAGCCTTTATCAGCCCCAGCATTTT.

This clonotype was recorded many times. This rearrangement joins TRBV20-1 to TRBJ2-5; no firm D call. Trimming removed 6 bases from V and 5 bases from J, with 13 bases in between. The CDR3 totals 12 residues. Germline lookup yields CDR1 DFQATT and CDR2 SNEGSKA (reference sequence). The CDR3 spells CSALPAFETQYF. The CDR3 coding sequence is TGCAGTGCCCTCCCCGCTTTTGAGACCCAGTACTTC.

V is TRBV3-1 and J is TRBJ2-1; 7 bases fit TRBD1. CDR1 is LGHDT, CDR2 YNNKEL, per germline (reference sequence). The ends lost 6 bases at V and 8 bases at J; junction bases unmatched: 1. There are 11 residues in the CDR3. The CDR3 region is CASRQGYEQFF. The CDR3 coding sequence is TGTGCCAGCAGACAGGGGTATGAGCAGTTCTTC.